Described below is a single T cell receptor (beta chain) sequence and its context. Different DNA sequences within this sample yield the same CDR3. The record originates from a study of cytomegalovirus exposure and HLA in healthy donors. Use of 60 Vbeta and 13 Jbeta primers characterized the PCR. The repertoire was sequenced with immunoSEQ multiplex PCR; TCRdb's copy has only in-frame clones and lacks some. This sample has about 180,000 clones; about three quarters occur once, and the top ten carry roughly 1.6%. CDR3 length: 16 amino acids. CDR1 and CDR2 (germline): SGHTA, FQGTGA. The trim removed 3 bases at V and 9 bases at J, leaving 13 bases unmatched.

Sequenced input: PBMCs. The V and J genes are TRBV7-3 and TRBJ2-1; TRBD1 matches at 8 bases. This sequence was found in a young man in good health and CMV-seronegative. CDR3 residues: CASSLSGQGSFSEQFF. For the CDR3, the DNA is TGTGCCAGCAGCTTGTCTGGACAGGGTTCTTTTAGTGAGCAGTTCTTC. Complete variable domain (other parts from reference TRBV7-3 and TRBJ2-1): GAGVSQTPSNKVTEKGKYVELRCDPISGHTALYWYRQSLGQGPEFLIYFQGTGAADDSGLPNDRFFAVRPEGSVSTLKIQRTERGDSAVYLCASSLSGQGSFSEQFFGPGTRLTVL.